This record looks at one TCR beta chain sequence and its context. The sample originates from a study of Graves' ophthalmopathy and Graves' hyperthyroidism. This CDR3 is built from 16 residues. Germline V CDR1 and CDR2: LNHNV, YYDKDF (reference sequence). V was clipped by 6 bases and J by 4 bases; unmatched bases: 14. Scientists amplified the TCR beta CDR3 regions from RNA transcripts. HTBI-primed RT-PCR formed the first round, and a multiplex PCR formed the second. MiXCR was run by TCRdb on the multiplex PCR reads, yielding one entry per CDR3 protein. The sample holds about 420,000 distinct CDR3 sequences, under 25% seen once.

Sequencing was done on a sample of peripheral blood. The clonotype comes from a woman between 18 and 29 years old with stable Graves' hyperthyroidism. V and J are TRBV15 and TRBJ2-5; 7 nucleotides agree with TRBD2. The CDR3 coding sequence is TGTGCCACCAGGACTAGCAGGAGACGGAGTGGAGAGACCCAGTACTTC. Protein sequence: CATRTSRRRSGETQYF.